The following is a T cell receptor beta chain sequence with its context. The antigen is not known. Per the germline V gene, CDR1 is SGHNT and CDR2 is YYREEE (reference sequence). This CDR3 is 14 amino acids long. Trimming cost V 2 bases and J 0 bases, with 7 bases left between them. The sample belongs to a study of OX40 agonist ivuxolimab in advanced cancers. Study details: Those treated in dose escalation had hepatocellular carcinoma, melanoma, renal cell cancer or head and neck cancer. A history of anti-PD-1, anti-PD-L1 or anti-CTLA-4 therapy was acceptable, and approximately 39% had some. Points from the study as a whole: The CD4+ and CD8+ T cells in the blood had expanded clonally by week 6 at 0.1 to 3.0 mg/kg.

The protocol was immunoSEQ multiplex PCR, while the TCRdb copy is restricted to in-frame clones and leaves out a portion. The sample shows around 60,000 clones, about 90% of them seen only once. The receptor was isolated from an adult with an advanced solid tumor such as melanoma, head and neck, liver or kidney cancer. Sequenced here: CD4+ or CD8+ T cells sorted from blood, sampled in a trial of the OX40 agonist ivuxolimab. The chain combines TRBV5-4 with TRBJ2-3; no reliable D call. The CDR3 reads CASSLGVSTDTQYF. The CDR3, as DNA: TGTGCCAGCAGCTTAGGAGTCAGCACAGATACGCAGTATTTT.